The rows below give T cell receptor beta chains drawn from one sample of a study of blood T cell repertoires in COVID-19. Using immunoSEQ multiplex PCR, the repertoire was profiled, and TCRdb retains in-frame clones only, with some absent. The sample contains 200,000 to 300,000 clones, approximately 84% of which appear only once. Sequenced sample: peripheral blood. These receptors came from a man between 45 and 60 years old with acute or convalescent COVID-19. Each CDR3 is given with its conserved first and last residue. D genes are given only for firm matches. Clone size is given for some rows only: seen once, a few or many times, or a class if the clone is expanded.

clone_size j_call cdr3_length v_call d_call cdr3_aa cdr3_nt
. TRBJ2-2 15 TRBV27 . CASSPGHPDTGELFF TGTGCCAGCAGCCCGGGACACCCGGACACCGGGGAGCTGTTTTTT
. TRBJ2-1 13 TRBV12-3/TRBV12-4 . CASTVPTVNEQFF TGTGCCAGCACTGTCCCTACCGTCAATGAGCAGTTCTTC
. TRBJ1-4 15 TRBV30 TRBD1 CAWRGGQTKNEKLFF TGTGCCTGGAGGGGGGGACAGACGAAAAATGAAAAACTGTTTTTT
once TRBJ2-2 15 TRBV6-4 . CASSEQGIIGGELFF TGTGCCAGCAGTGAACAGGGTATTATTGGCGGGGAGCTGTTTTTT
. TRBJ1-2 13 TRBV11-2 . CASSLEYGYGYTF TGTGCCAGCAGCTTAGAGTACGGCTATGGCTACACCTTC
. TRBJ2-7 17 TRBV5-1 TRBD1 CASSLNTGTGGSYEQYF TGCGCCAGCAGCTTGAACACCGGGACAGGGGGCTCATACGAGCAGTACTTC
. TRBJ1-3 13 TRBV30 . CAWGWTAGNTIYF TGTGCCTGGGGCTGGACAGCTGGAAACACCATATATTTT
once TRBJ1-2 10 TRBV12-3/TRBV12-4 . CASSFYGYTF TGTGCCAGTAGCTTCTATGGCTACACCTTC
once TRBJ1-5 16 TRBV2 TRBD1 CASRGTVVISNQPQHF TGTGCCAGCAGGGGGACAGTGGTCATTAGCAATCAGCCCCAGCATTTT
. TRBJ1-1 15 TRBV18 . CASSPAGQPTFGAFF TGTGCCAGCTCACCGGCAGGACAGCCCACTTTCGGAGCTTTCTTT
. TRBJ2-7 12 TRBV4-2 . CASSQDLYEQYF TGTGCCAGCAGCCAAGATCTATACGAGCAGTACTTC
. TRBJ2-7 14 TRBV6-5 . CASIHGGQSYEQYF TGTGCCAGCATCCACGGGGGACAGAGCTACGAGCAGTACTTC
. TRBJ1-1 14 TRBV19 TRBD1 CASSMAGGLTEAFF TGTGCCAGTAGTATGGCAGGGGGGCTCACTGAAGCTTTCTTT
. TRBJ2-5 17 TRBV5-1 TRBD1 CASSPPRQGGFKETQYF TGCGCCAGCAGCCCACCACGACAGGGGGGTTTTAAAGAGACCCAGTACTTC
. TRBJ1-6 17 TRBV4-1 . CASSQGVQGFWNSPLHF TGCGCCAGCAGCCAAGGAGTGCAGGGATTCTGGAATTCACCCCTCCACTTT
. TRBJ2-5 13 TRBV7-6 . CASSFGGGETQYF TGTGCCAGCAGCTTTGGGGGCGGGGAGACCCAGTACTTC
. TRBJ1-6 15 TRBV19 . CASSIEISYNSPLHF TGTGCCAGTAGTATCGAGATCTCCTATAATTCACCCCTCCACTTT
. TRBJ1-2 16 TRBV10-2 TRBD1 CASSSDPQGRASGYTF TGCGCCAGCAGTTCCGATCCACAGGGGAGAGCTTCTGGCTACACCTTC
. TRBJ2-2 14 TRBV6-5 . CASRNSANTGELFF TGTGCCAGCAGGAACTCCGCGAACACCGGGGAGCTGTTTTTT
. TRBJ1-5 14 TRBV3-1/TRBV3-2 . CASSQDRFFQPQHF TGTGCCAGCAGCCAAGACAGGTTTTTCCAGCCCCAGCATTTT
. TRBJ2-3 13 TRBV6-2/TRBV6-3 . CASSRPSTDTQYF TGTGCCAGCAGCCGGCCTAGCACAGATACGCAGTATTTT
. TRBJ1-2 15 TRBV10-3 TRBD1 CAITRDSTTNYGYTF TGTGCCATTACCCGGGACAGCACAACTAACTATGGCTACACCTTC
many TRBJ1-1 17 TRBV4-1 . CASSQDLNGALNTEAFF TGCGCCAGCAGCCAAGATCTTAATGGGGCCTTGAACACTGAAGCTTTCTTT
. TRBJ1-4 14 TRBV25-1 . CASSEGGNNEKLFF TGTGCCAGCAGTGAGGGGGGAAACAATGAAAAACTGTTTTTT
. TRBJ1-6 14 TRBV2 . CAVRSPGQNSPLHF TGTGCCGTCAGAAGTCCTGGGCAGAATTCACCCCTCCACTTT
. TRBJ1-2 13 TRBV10-2 . CASSTRGFYGYTF TGCGCCAGCAGTACCAGGGGTTTCTATGGCTACACCTTC
. TRBJ2-7 12 TRBV29-1 . CSVSRGTDEQYF TGCAGCGTTAGCAGGGGAACGGACGAGCAGTACTTC
. TRBJ2-3 15 TRBV19 . CASSIVAGTTDTQYF TGTGCCAGTAGTATAGTTGCGGGAACCACAGATACGCAGTATTTT
. TRBJ2-2 15 TRBV11-2 TRBD2 CASSSSGGASGELFF TGTGCCAGCAGCTCCAGCGGGGGGGCGTCCGGGGAGCTGTTTTTT
. TRBJ1-1 13 TRBV2 . CASTGDTNTEAFF TGTGCCAGCACCGGTGACACGAACACTGAAGCTTTCTTT
. TRBJ2-5 19 TRBV7-9 . CASSPRGGDRRFSVETQYF TGTGCCAGCAGCCCCCGCGGGGGGGACAGGAGATTTTCAGTCGAGACCCAGTACTTC
. TRBJ2-7 14 TRBV29-1 . CSVEVGRAPYEQYF TGCAGCGTTGAAGTGGGCAGGGCCCCCTACGAGCAGTACTTC
. TRBJ2-7 11 TRBV30 . CAWSTTYEQYF TGTGCCTGGAGTACAACCTACGAGCAGTACTTC
. TRBJ2-1 15 TRBV12-5 . CASGPPGELYNEQFF TGTGCTAGTGGACCCCCGGGGGAACTCTACAATGAGCAGTTCTTC
. TRBJ1-2 14 TRBV7-9 TRBD1 CASSHRQGPHGYTF TGTGCCAGCAGCCACCGACAGGGACCGCATGGCTACACCTTC
. TRBJ2-3 17 TRBV18 TRBD2 CASSPNRLAGGGDTQYF TGTGCCAGCTCACCTAACCGACTAGCGGGAGGTGGAGATACGCAGTATTTT
. TRBJ1-2 15 TRBV28 . CASSLILSQVHGYTF TGTGCCAGCAGTTTAATCCTGTCCCAGGTTCATGGCTACACCTTC
. TRBJ1-5 14 TRBV19 TRBD1 CASSPDRGTQPQHF TGTGCCAGTAGTCCGGACAGGGGAACACAGCCCCAGCATTTT
. TRBJ1-3 15 TRBV6-5 . CASSPGWGAGNTIYF TGTGCCAGCAGCCCAGGGTGGGGGGCTGGAAACACCATATATTTT
. TRBJ1-1 15 TRBV6-5 TRBD1 CASSYSRGVNTEAFF TGTGCCAGCAGTTACTCCAGGGGGGTGAACACTGAAGCTTTCTTT
. TRBJ2-2 15 TRBV18 TRBD2 CASSRGGTNTGELFF TGTGCCAGCTCGCGCGGGGGAACAAACACCGGGGAGCTGTTTTTT
. TRBJ2-7 15 TRBV6-5 TRBD1 CASSYGQGFSYEQYF TGTGCCAGCAGTTACGGACAGGGATTCTCCTACGAGCAGTACTTC
. TRBJ2-1 13 TRBV7-9 . CASSSLNGDEQFF TGTGCCAGCAGCTCTTTGAACGGGGATGAGCAGTTCTTC
. TRBJ2-6 17 TRBV7-3 TRBD1 CASRAGTGKSGANVLTF TGTGCCAGCAGGGCCGGGACAGGGAAGTCGGGGGCCAACGTCCTGACTTTC
. TRBJ1-1 15 TRBV15 . CATSRDLGQGLEAFF TGTGCCACCAGCAGAGATCTCGGTCAGGGCCTGGAAGCTTTCTTT
. TRBJ1-4 16 TRBV28 TRBD1 CASRWGGTGENEKLFF TGTGCCAGCAGGTGGGGAGGGACAGGGGAAAATGAAAAACTGTTTTTT
. TRBJ1-5 14 TRBV6-2/TRBV6-3 . CASSYSIGPQPQHF TGTGCCAGCAGTTACTCGATTGGGCCTCAGCCCCAGCATTTT
. TRBJ1-5 16 TRBV18 . CASSPLAAGGGQPQHF TGTGCCAGCTCACCCCTTGCGGCGGGGGGGGGTCAGCCCCAGCATTTT
. TRBJ1-6 15 TRBV6-5 . CASSPLSSYNSPLHF TGTGCCAGCAGTCCCCTAAGCTCCTATAATTCACCCCTCCACTTT
. TRBJ2-1 15 TRBV11-3 TRBD2 CASSYGLAGYNEQFF TGTGCCAGCAGCTACGGACTAGCGGGCTACAATGAGCAGTTCTTC
. TRBJ1-2 14 TRBV5-4 . CASSLNQGNYGYTF TGTGCCAGCAGCTTGAATCAGGGGAACTATGGCTACACCTTC
. TRBJ2-1 17 TRBV24-1 TRBD2 CATSDQVSGSSYNEQFF TGTGCCACCAGTGACCAAGTGAGCGGGAGCTCCTACAATGAGCAGTTCTTC